This is a list of T cell receptor beta chains from one sample in a study of blood T cells in healthy people across ages. One entry per CDR3 protein, called by TCRdb with MiXCR from the 5' RACE reads. The sample contains 1,300,000 or so distinct CDR3 sequences, approximately 59% of which appear only once. What was sequenced was blood. The receptors here all came from a man aged 18 to 29 in good health. Each CDR3 is given with its conserved first and last residue. Fields, in order: J gene, D gene, V gene, clone size, CDR3 protein, CDR3 DNA. The D gene is left open where the match is weak. Clone size, where shown, is once, few, many, or a class for clones that have expanded.

TRBJ1-2	.	TRBV5-1	few	CASRWGDIYTF	TGCGCCAGCAGATGGGGCGATATCTACACCTTC
TRBJ2-7	TRBD2	TRBV4-1	.	CASSQVTSGRADLYEQYF	TGCGCCAGCAGCCAAGTTACTAGCGGGAGGGCCGATCTCTACGAGCAGTACTTC
TRBJ1-1	TRBD1	TRBV9	.	CASSVERTGPSPEAFF	TGTGCCAGCAGCGTAGAGCGGACAGGACCTTCTCCTGAAGCTTTCTTT
TRBJ2-1	TRBD2	TRBV3-1	.	CASLGTSGGNEQFF	TGTGCCAGCCTTGGGACTAGCGGGGGTAATGAGCAGTTCTTC
TRBJ2-5	TRBD2	TRBV7-7	.	CASSLYPETSGTETQYF	TGTGCCAGCAGCTTATATCCGGAGACTAGCGGGACAGAGACCCAGTACTTC
TRBJ1-2	TRBD1	TRBV9	few	CASSVARTGEKNGYTF	TGTGCCAGCAGCGTAGCTCGGACAGGGGAGAAGAATGGCTACACCTTC
TRBJ2-2	.	TRBV6-6	.	CASSYSISQTGELFF	TGTGCCAGCAGTTACTCGATATCCCAAACCGGGGAGCTGTTTTTT
TRBJ1-1	TRBD1	TRBV6-5	.	CASSYQGASTEAFF	TGTGCCAGCAGTTACCAGGGGGCGAGCACTGAAGCTTTCTTT
TRBJ1-6	.	TRBV20-1	.	CSAENGEGILPLHF	TGCAGTGCTGAGAACGGGGAGGGTATTTTACCCCTCCACTTT
TRBJ2-1	.	TRBV5-8	few	CASSLAVISLEQFF	TGTGCCAGCAGCTTGGCCGTGATATCTCTTGAGCAGTTCTTC
TRBJ2-1	TRBD1	TRBV4-3	.	CASSQGTGAYEQFF	TGCGCCAGCAGCCAGGGGACAGGGGCTTATGAGCAGTTCTTC
TRBJ1-1	.	TRBV18	.	CASSPGPTLPGPGNTEAFF	TGTGCCAGCTCACCAGGCCCGACTCTTCCGGGACCGGGGAACACTGAAGCTTTCTTT
TRBJ2-7	.	TRBV7-9	few	CASSLVHSGAGSYEQYF	TGTGCCAGCAGCTTAGTTCACTCGGGAGCTGGGTCCTACGAGCAGTACTTC
TRBJ1-2	.	TRBV14	.	CASSQGTAATF	TGTGCCAGCAGCCAAGGAACCGCGGCCACCTTC
TRBJ2-7	.	TRBV5-1	.	CASSLGTWGDEQYF	TGCGCCAGCAGCTTGGGGACCTGGGGCGACGAGCAGTACTTC
TRBJ2-1	TRBD1	TRBV10-3	.	CAIKIGQEVSEQFF	TGTGCCATCAAGATCGGACAGGAGGTTAGTGAGCAGTTCTTC
TRBJ2-2	.	TRBV4-2	.	CASSQVGPVVGRGGELFF	TGTGCCAGCAGCCAAGTAGGGCCGGTGGTGGGGAGAGGCGGGGAGCTGTTTTTT
TRBJ1-1	.	TRBV11-3	.	CASSSNLNTEAFF	TGTGCCAGCAGTTCAAACCTGAACACTGAAGCTTTCTTT
TRBJ1-1	.	TRBV6-1	.	CASSGQVANTEAFF	TGTGCCAGCAGCGGACAAGTTGCGAACACTGAAGCTTTCTTT
TRBJ2-1	.	TRBV4-2	.	CASSRALGNEQFF	TGTGCCAGCAGCCGAGCTTTAGGCAATGAGCAGTTCTTC
TRBJ2-3	.	TRBV6-5	.	CASSYSLYSTSTDTQYF	TGTGCCAGCAGTTACTCTCTGTACTCAACTAGCACAGATACGCAGTATTTT
TRBJ2-1	TRBD2	TRBV5-1	.	CASSLGTSGVVNEQFF	TGCGCCAGCAGCTTGGGGACTAGCGGAGTCGTCAATGAGCAGTTCTTC